A single sample gave rise to the 15 T cell receptor beta chains below, sequenced in a study of blood T cell repertoires in COVID-19 (TCRdb year 2020). Library creation used the immunoSEQ multiplex PCR assay. In its TCRdb copy, this immuneACCESS table keeps in-frame sequences only and misses some clones. Where compared with another copy, unresolved V genes explain less than half of these, and the others have no known cause. Recorded for this sample are about 240,000 clones; roughly 80% of them occurred a single time. 7.5% to 9.5% of the sample lies in the top ten. The sample comprised peripheral blood. The source is a woman aged 80 or over with COVID-19, enrolled during active disease.

V gene TRBV28 combines with J gene TRBJ1-1; D is perhaps TRBD1 (6 bases). Trimming stripped 4 bases from V and 1 base from J, with 10 bases between. Looked up from germline, CDR1 is MDHEN and CDR2 is SYDVKM. The CDR3 runs 14 residues. The CDR3 sequence: CASSSGQQNTEAFF. DNA of the CDR3: TGTGCCAGCAGTTCAGGACAGCAGAACACTGAAGCTTTCTTT.

The CDR3 DNA is TGTGCCAGCTCACCGGGCGTAGGAGAGACCCAGTACTTC. Its protein is CASSPGVGETQYF. The chain has TRBV18 and TRBJ2-5; D is uncertain. The CDR3 length is 13 residues. Trimming pared 3 bases from V and 4 bases from J, leaving 9 bases between. Germline V lookup: CDR1 KGHSH, CDR2 LQKENI.

This clone was detected only a few times. V usage is TRBV5-1 and J usage is TRBJ2-7; TRBD1 aligns across 7 bases. The junction had 4 bases not matched to a gene; V was cut back by 4 bases and J by 0 bases. This CDR3 is built from 14 residues. The germline gives CDR1 SGHRS, CDR2 YFSETQ. CDR3 region: CASSHGTASYEQYF. In DNA, the CDR3 is TGCGCCAGCAGCCACGGGACAGCCTCCTACGAGCAGTACTTC.

The chain combines TRBV2 with TRBJ2-7, with D tentatively TRBD1 (5 bases). Trimming removed 4 bases at V and 6 bases at J, with 13 bases between. The CDR3 loop spans 13 amino acids. Germline-derived CDR1 and CDR2 are SNHLY and FYNNEI. Here the CDR3 DNA reads TGTGCCAGCAGTGCCCGCCAGGGAATCGAGCAGTACTTC. It codes for CASSARQGIEQYF.

This clone was seen just once. The chain employs TRBV6-5 and TRBJ1-5; the D gene is possibly TRBD1 (6 bases). The CDR3 sequence is 14 residues long. Looked up from germline, CDR1 is MNHEY and CDR2 is SVGAGI. V was shortened by 7 bases and J by 1 base, with 11 bases between the two germline ends. This chain's CDR3 is CASTQGHSNQPQHF. CDR3 bases: TGTGCCAGCACCCAGGGACACAGCAATCAGCCCCAGCATTTT.

The V gene is TRBV7-2, the J gene TRBJ1-2, with 7 bases fitting TRBD1. The ends lost 2 bases at V and 0 bases at J; junction bases unmatched: 9. Germline V lookup: CDR1 SGHTA, CDR2 FQGNSA. This CDR3 has 17 residues. The CDR3 region is CASSLRIDRAANYGYTF. CDR3 nucleotides: TGTGCCAGCAGCTTAAGGATTGACAGGGCCGCTAACTATGGCTACACCTTC.

The rearrangement uses TRBV6-5 and TRBJ1-2; tentatively, D is TRBD1 (5 bases). CDR3 size: 13 residues. Deletions cut 6 bases from V and 5 bases from J, with 13 bases between. Germline V gene data show CDR1 as MNHEY and CDR2 as SVGAGI. The chain's CDR3 is CASRQTATYGYTF. For the CDR3, the DNA is TGTGCCAGCAGGCAGACAGCCACATATGGCTACACCTTC.

The chain uses TRBV7-3 and TRBJ1-6, with D possibly matching TRBD1 (5 bases). The CDR3 covers 13 residues. Germline values: CDR1 SGHTA, CDR2 FQGTGA. The ends were cut back, 2 bases at V and 10 bases at J, with 9 bases in the middle. Written as DNA, the CDR3 is TGTGCCAGCAGCTTAGACAGAAACTCACCCCTCCACTTT. Residues: CASSLDRNSPLHF.

The V call is TRBV7-2, the J call TRBJ1-2; D not resolved. CDR1 and CDR2 (germline): SGHTA, FQGNSA. V was pared by 5 bases and J by 0 bases, with 10 bases between. The CDR3 is made up of 14 amino acids. CDR3 loop: CASSPREANYGYTF. The DNA for the CDR3 is TGTGCCAGCAGCCCACGAGAGGCTAACTATGGCTACACCTTC.

CDR3 sequence reads: CASSYPGQQAFF. CDR3 nucleotide sequence: TGTGCCAGCAGTTACCCGGGACAGCAAGCTTTCTTT. The chain is built from TRBV6-6 and TRBJ1-1, with 7 bases matching TRBD1. Germline lookup yields CDR1 MNHNY and CDR2 SVGAGI (reference sequence). CDR3 length: 12 residues. The ends lost 2 bases at V and 9 bases at J; junction bases unmatched: 3.

DNA of the CDR3: TGTGCCAGCAGCCTATCGGGACTGCTGAACACTGAAGCTTTCTTT. Translation gives CASSLSGLLNTEAFF. The chain carries TRBV7-2 and TRBJ1-1; possible D gene TRBD1, 5 bases. The CDR3 is made up of 15 amino acids. The germline gives CDR1 SGHTA, CDR2 FQGNSA. V was clipped by 5 bases and J by 0 bases, with 13 bases between them.

In its sample, this clone was seen once. This chain links TRBV29-1 with TRBJ2-2, with TRBD1 as a possible D gene (7 bases). The CDR3 runs 12 residues. The V end was cut by 7 bases, the J end by 9 bases, with 15 bases between. CDR1 and CDR2 (germline): SQVTM, ANQGSEA. CDR3 sequence: CSGGDRGRELFF. The CDR3 DNA reads as TGCAGCGGGGGGGACAGAGGCAGGGAGCTGTTTTTT.

J is TRBJ2-7 and V is TRBV2; 9 bases match TRBD1. Germline V gives CDR1 SNHLY, CDR2 FYNNEI. The junction had 5 bases not matched to a gene; V was cut back by 6 bases and J by 5 bases. The CDR3 runs 13 residues. The CDR3 region is CASRRDRVNEQYF. In DNA form, the CDR3 reads TGTGCCAGCAGGCGGGACAGGGTCAACGAGCAGTACTTC.

This sequence joins TRBV2 and TRBJ2-2, with 9 positions matching TRBD2. The length of the CDR3 is 16 residues. J was trimmed by 2 bases and V by 0 bases; bases with no gene match: 1. In germline, CDR1 is SNHLY, CDR2 FYNNEI. The CDR3 reads CASSEASGGNTGELFF. The CDR3 nucleotides read TGTGCCAGCAGTGAAGCTAGCGGGGGAAACACCGGGGAGCTGTTTTTT.

A note on this clone: At one of its ends the junction is not consistent with the germline gene, which may arise from a read error. The chain has TRBV19 and TRBJ2-6; D perhaps matches TRBD2 (5 bases). This CDR3 spans 13 amino acids. From germline, CDR1 is LNHDA and CDR2 SQIVND (reference sequence). The chain's CDR3 is CASRDSGTNVLTF. CDR3 in DNA: TGTGCCAGTAGGGACTCTGGGACCAACGTCCTGACTTTC.